Described below is a single TCR beta chain sequence and its context. The antigen is undetermined. Time point in this sample: pre-treatment sample, taken before nivolumab and TIL therapy. The sample is drawn from a study of TIL therapy for anti-PD-1-resistant metastatic lung cancer. Study at large: Tumors had a median PD-L1 proportion score of 4.5% to 7%.

The libraries were made with immunoSEQ v3. The assay was immunoSEQ multiplex PCR, and TCRdb's table has in-frame clones only and misses some. The repertoire holds some 15,000 clones, with roughly 83% as singletons. The V gene lost 1 base and the J gene lost 4 bases, with 11 bases spanning the gap. The germline gives CDR1 LNHNV, CDR2 YYDKDF (reference sequence). This CDR3 is built from 15 residues. Points from the study as a whole: The cohort had more treatment-naive, never-smoker and oncogene-addicted patients than typical.

This chain joins TRBV15 and TRBJ1-5; D gene ambiguous. The source is a person between 25 and 80 years old with non-small cell lung cancer. The sample consisted of blood, taken at baseline. In nucleotides, the CDR3 is TGTGCCACCAGCAGAGGAGACTATTTGAATCAGCCCCAGCATTTT. Translation: CATSRGDYLNQPQHF.